A single sample gave rise to the 25 T cell receptor beta chains below, sequenced in a study of blood T cell repertoires in COVID-19. Only in-frame clones appear in the TCRdb table, and some are missing; sequencing was by immunoSEQ multiplex PCR. The data hold 15,000 to 20,000 clones, with 85% to 90% observed a single time. Input material: peripheral blood. The receptors were gathered from a human donor in a cohort sampled during active COVID-19.

The chain recombines TRBV5-6 with TRBJ2-7; 10 bases are a match to TRBD2. V lost 2 bases, J lost 0 bases, and 8 bases stayed unmatched. The CDR3 extends over 17 amino acids. CDR1 is SGHDT, CDR2 YYEEEE, per germline. CDR3 region: CASSFPLSGRASYEQYF. DNA for the CDR3: TGTGCCAGCAGCTTCCCCCTGAGCGGGAGGGCCTCCTACGAGCAGTACTTC.

V and J are TRBV4-1 and TRBJ1-2, with TRBD1 matching over 11 bases. V lost 0 bases, J lost 5 bases, and 11 bases stayed unmatched. The CDR3 totals 18 residues. From germline, CDR1 is MGHRA and CDR2 YSYEKL. CDR3 residues: CASSQDPDRGPFWYGYTF. DNA for the CDR3: TGCGCCAGCAGCCAAGATCCGGACAGGGGGCCCTTTTGGTATGGCTACACCTTC.

The chain carries TRBV4-1 and TRBJ1-1; D not certain. Trimming removed 0 bases at V and 5 bases at J, with 13 bases between. This CDR3 comprises 15 residues. Germline V gives CDR1 MGHRA, CDR2 YSYEKL. This CDR3 reads CASSQDTTGDTEAFF. DNA of the CDR3: TGCGCCAGCAGCCAAGATACCACGGGAGATACTGAAGCTTTCTTT.

This chain connects TRBV27 to TRBJ2-1; D ambiguous. The CDR3 runs to 12 residues. Germline V gives CDR1 MNHEY, CDR2 SMNVEV (reference sequence). V lost 6 bases, J lost 3 bases, and 6 bases lay in between. The CDR3: CASRRLYNEQFF. The DNA for the CDR3 is TGTGCCAGCAGGCGCCTCTACAATGAGCAGTTCTTC.

The genes are TRBV19 and TRBJ2-7, with TRBD1 as a possible D gene (7 bases). In germline, CDR1 is LNHDA, CDR2 SQIVND (reference sequence). CDR3 length: 13 residues. The V gene lost 5 bases and the J gene lost 3 bases, with 11 bases spanning the gap. The CDR3 loop reads CASSSGGIYEQYF. The CDR3 DNA is TGTGCCAGTAGTTCAGGGGGGATCTACGAGCAGTACTTC.

V usage is TRBV27 and J usage is TRBJ2-3; a possible D gene is TRBD2 (6 bases). Looked up from germline, CDR1 is MNHEY and CDR2 is SMNVEV (reference sequence). V lost 4 bases, J lost 1 base, and 12 bases lay in between. The CDR3 length is 15 residues. CDR3 sequence reads: CASSSRLGGTDTQYF. In DNA form, the CDR3 reads TGTGCCAGCAGTTCTAGACTAGGAGGCACAGATACGCAGTATTTT.

This chain connects TRBV19 to TRBJ1-2; D is ambiguous. CDR3 size: 16 residues. Trimming took off 3 bases at V and 6 bases at J, with 20 bases between the two ends. Germline-derived CDR1 and CDR2 are LNHDA and SQIVND (reference sequence). CDR3: CASSISVPGSSNGYTF. For the CDR3, the DNA is TGTGCCAGTAGTATTTCGGTACCAGGATCTTCTAATGGCTACACCTTC. Variable domain in full (rest from reference TRBV19 and TRBJ1-2): DGGITQSPKYLFRKEGQNVTLSCEQNLNHDAMYWYRQDPGQGLRLIYYSQIVNDFQKGDIAEGYSVSREKKESFPLTVTSAQKNPTAFYLCASSISVPGSSNGYTFGSGTRLTVV.

This chain uses TRBV19 with TRBJ2-4; no clear D gene. The CDR3 is 17 amino acids. Germline CDR1 reads LNHDA; CDR2 reads SQIVND (reference sequence). Trimming stripped 0 bases from V and 2 bases from J, with 14 bases between. The CDR3 nucleotides are TGTGCCAGTAGTATAGATTTGGCTAGTGTGTCCAAAAACATTCAGTACTTC. Amino acids: CASSIDLASVSKNIQYF.

V is TRBV9 and J is TRBJ2-3; 11 bases line up with TRBD2. There are 18 residues in the CDR3. V lost 3 bases and J lost 2; bases outside the gene matches: 11. Germline V gives CDR1 SGDLS, CDR2 YYNGEE. CDR3: CASSANHGLAGSTDTQYF. The CDR3 DNA sequence: TGTGCCAGCAGCGCCAACCACGGACTAGCGGGCTCCACAGATACGCAGTATTTT.

V gene TRBV5-1 combines with J gene TRBJ1-6, with a weak D call TRBD1 (6 bases). This CDR3 has 16 amino acids. Trimming took off 4 bases at V and 5 bases at J, with 16 bases between the two ends. Germline CDR1 is SGHRS and CDR2 is YFSETQ. The CDR3 coding sequence is TGCGCCAGCAGCAAAAGGGGGGGAGGGGATAATTCACCCCTCCACTTT. Its protein is CASSKRGGGDNSPLHF.

V is TRBV6-1 and J is TRBJ1-3; weak D call: TRBD1 (5 bases). CDR1 is MNHNS, CDR2 SASEGT, per germline. This CDR3 comprises 16 residues. Trimming removed 3 bases at V and 0 bases at J, with 12 bases between. CDR3 region: CASSEGRLGSGNTIYF. In DNA, the CDR3 is TGTGCCAGCAGTGAGGGGCGTCTGGGCTCTGGAAACACCATATATTTT.

The V and J genes are TRBV2 and TRBJ2-7, with 12 bases fitting TRBD2. CDR3 length: 15 amino acids. The V segment lost 5 bases and the J segment 5 bases; nucleotides outside the gene matches: 7. Germline CDR1 SNHLY, CDR2 FYNNEI. CDR3 in amino acids: CASSQILAGGDEQYF. CDR3 DNA sequence: TGTGCCAGCAGTCAGATCCTAGCGGGAGGGGACGAGCAGTACTTC.

The chain is built from TRBV4-1 and TRBJ1-5; D gene uncertain. The CDR3 covers 12 residues. Trimming stripped 8 bases from V and 4 bases from J, with 9 bases between. Germline V gives CDR1 MGHRA, CDR2 YSYEKL. CDR3 nucleotides: TGCGCCAGCGGGTCGGGAAATCAGCCCCAGCATTTT. It specifies CASGSGNQPQHF.

Only one count was recorded for this clone. The rearrangement links TRBV5-1 to TRBJ2-1; TRBD1 agrees at 9 bases. This CDR3 has 13 amino acids. Looked up from germline, CDR1 is SGHRS and CDR2 is YFSETQ. The J segment lost 11 bases and the V segment lost 4 bases, leaving 7 bases of the junction unmatched. This CDR3 is CASSRRDRDQQFF. As DNA, the CDR3 is TGCGCCAGCAGCCGTAGGGACAGGGACCAGCAGTTCTTC.

V is TRBV25-1 and J is TRBJ1-2; a weak D match, TRBD1 (6 bases). This CDR3 region has 13 residues. V lost 5 bases, J lost 0 bases, and 7 bases lay in between. In germline, CDR1 is MGHDK, CDR2 SYGVNS. The CDR3 reads CASSHRANYGYTF. CDR3 nucleotide sequence: TGTGCCAGCAGTCACAGGGCTAACTATGGCTACACCTTC.

The rearrangement links TRBV15 to TRBJ1-5; no firm D call. The CDR3 has 16 amino acids. The V and J ends lost 0 bases and 0 bases respectively, with 9 bases between them. Germline lookup yields CDR1 LNHNV and CDR2 YYDKDF (reference sequence). Here the CDR3 reads CATSRDPRASNQPQHF. The CDR3, as DNA: TGTGCCACCAGCAGAGATCCGAGGGCTAGCAATCAGCCCCAGCATTTT.

V and J are TRBV13 and TRBJ2-7; 12 positions agree with TRBD2. The CDR3 has 16 residues. Germline-derived CDR1 and CDR2 are PRHDT and FYEKMQ (reference sequence). V shed 6 bases, J shed 4 bases, and the junction held 10 bases outside the gene matches. The CDR3 nucleotides read TGTGCCAGCAGTTTAAGGCTAGCGGGGGGGAAATACGAGCAGTACTTC. Translated: CASSLRLAGGKYEQYF.

The chain is built from TRBV10-3 and TRBJ2-5, with a possible D match to TRBD1 (5 bases). CDR3 length: 13 amino acids. V lost 11 bases to trimming and J lost 2 bases, with 15 bases between them. Germline V gene sequence: CDR1 ENHRY, CDR2 SYGVKD. As DNA, the CDR3 is TGTGCCTCTTCGACAGCAATTCAAGAGACCCAGTACTTC. Its protein product is CASSTAIQETQYF.

The chain couples TRBV5-1 to TRBJ2-2; 10 nucleotides match TRBD1. The CDR3 is made up of 16 amino acids. CDR1 and CDR2 from the germline V gene are SGHRS and YFSETQ. After removal of 10 bases from V and 4 bases from J, the junction contained 13 bases not matched to a gene. The CDR3 DNA sequence: TGCGCCCGCACCGGGGGGGGACAGGGGCCCACCGGGGAGCTGTTTTTT. Translation gives CARTGGGQGPTGELFF. Looking up the rest from reference TRBV5-1 and TRBJ2-2 gives the full variable domain: KAGVTQTPRYLIKTRGQQVTLSCSPISGHRSVSWYQQTPGQGLQFLFEYFSETQRNKGNFPGRFSGRQFSNSRSEMNVSTLELGDSALYLCARTGGGQGPTGELFFGEGSRLTVL.

This clone was seen just once. This chain connects TRBV5-1 to TRBJ1-2, with 10 bases fitting TRBD1. This CDR3 has 16 amino acids. The trim removed 3 bases at V and 4 bases at J, leaving 9 bases unmatched. Per germline, CDR1 SGHRS and CDR2 YFSETQ. The CDR3 loop reads CASSSSTGTGVYGYTF. CDR3 bases: TGCGCCAGCAGCTCTAGTACCGGGACAGGGGTCTATGGCTACACCTTC.

A note on this clone: Other DNA sequences in this sample translate to the same CDR3. V is TRBV27 and J is TRBJ2-1; 11 nucleotides align to TRBD2. From germline, CDR1 is MNHEY and CDR2 SMNVEV (reference sequence). This CDR3 spans 15 amino acids. V lost 5 bases, J lost 7 bases, and 7 bases stayed unmatched. In DNA, the CDR3 is TGTGCCAGCAGTCCTCTAGCGGGAGGAGGAAATGAGCAGTTCTTC. It is translated as CASSPLAGGGNEQFF.

V usage is TRBV6-5 and J usage is TRBJ1-3; unclear D gene. V lost 5 bases, J lost 4 bases, and 9 bases lay in between. From germline, CDR1 is MNHEY and CDR2 SVGAGI. The CDR3 totals 13 residues. The CDR3 sequence: CASSMSLGNTIYF. The CDR3 coding sequence is TGTGCCAGCAGTATGAGTTTAGGAAACACCATATATTTT.

The chain carries TRBV27 and TRBJ2-3, with 10 nucleotides matching TRBD2. This CDR3 has 16 residues. With 6 bases clipped from V and 1 base from J, the junction kept 7 bases outside the gene matches. Germline V CDR1 and CDR2: MNHEY, SMNVEV (reference sequence). CDR3 in amino acids: CASSWSGGGCTDTQYF. The CDR3 DNA is TGTGCCAGCAGCTGGAGCGGGGGGGGCTGCACAGATACGCAGTATTTT.

The rearrangement joins TRBV11-2 to TRBJ1-2; D is ambiguous. V gave up 5 bases and J gave up 4 bases, with 14 bases separating them. The CDR3 is 14 residues long. Germline V gene lookup returns CDR1 SGHAT and CDR2 FQNNGV. In DNA form, the CDR3 reads TGTGCCAGCAGCAACCCCCAGGAGGTCTATGGCTACACCTTC. It yields the protein CASSNPQEVYGYTF.

The chain joins TRBV28 to TRBJ1-6; a possible D gene is TRBD1 (6 bases). V lost 5 bases to trimming and J lost 7 bases, with 15 bases between them. This CDR3 is 15 amino acids long. Germline CDR1 is MDHEN and CDR2 is SYDVKM. The CDR3: CASSVAGAENSPLHF. The DNA for the CDR3 is TGTGCCAGCAGTGTTGCAGGGGCAGAGAATTCACCCCTCCACTTT.